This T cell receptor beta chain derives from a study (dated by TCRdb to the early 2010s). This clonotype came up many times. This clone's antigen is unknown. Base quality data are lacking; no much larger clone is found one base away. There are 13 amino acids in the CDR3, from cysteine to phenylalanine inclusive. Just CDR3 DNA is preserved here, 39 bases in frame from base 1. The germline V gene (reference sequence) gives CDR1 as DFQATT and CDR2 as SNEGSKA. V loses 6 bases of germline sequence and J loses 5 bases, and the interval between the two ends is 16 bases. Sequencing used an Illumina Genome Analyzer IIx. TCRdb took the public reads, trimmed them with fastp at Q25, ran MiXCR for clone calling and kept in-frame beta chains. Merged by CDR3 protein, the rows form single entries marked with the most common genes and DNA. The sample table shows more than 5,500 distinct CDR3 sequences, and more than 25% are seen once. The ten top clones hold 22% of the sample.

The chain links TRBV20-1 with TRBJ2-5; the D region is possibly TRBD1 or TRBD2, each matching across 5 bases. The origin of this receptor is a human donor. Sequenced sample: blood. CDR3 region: CSARGVLGETQYF. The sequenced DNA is TGCAGTGCGCGAGGGGTACTTGGGGAGACCCAGTACTTC.